The clone carrying this T cell receptor (beta chain) came up a few times. Its specificity is unknown. This sample stems from a study of CD8+CD57+ T cells in acquired aplastic anemia. Study-wide points: Patients showed no significant difference from controls in CD8+ Simpson's diversity.

Patients sequenced had flow cytometry evidence of CD8+CD57+ cell expansion. TCR beta VDJ and CDR3 were profiled, and genomic DNA was the template. TCRdb re-called the reads with MiXCR, one entry per CDR3 protein. The sample records 150,000 to 200,000 distinct CDR3 sequences, 55% to 65% being singletons. This TCR came from a human donor with aplastic anemia. Source material: sorted CD4+, CD8+, or CD8+CD57+ T cells (not recorded which) from PBMCs.

DNA for the CDR3: TGTGCCACCAGTGCGGGGACAGACATCCAAGAGACCCAGTACTTC. This encodes CATSAGTDIQETQYF. The chain carries TRBV24-1 and TRBJ2-5, with 7 bases matching TRBD1. The germline V gene has CDR1 KGHDR and CDR2 SFDVKD. This CDR3 comprises 15 residues. V shed 5 bases, J shed 1 base, and the junction held 6 bases outside the gene matches.